The present entry profiles one T cell receptor beta chain with its context. Trimming cost V 0 bases and J 5 bases, with 16 bases left between them. CDR1 and CDR2 (germline): MGHRA, YSYEKL. This CDR3 region has 16 residues. This entry is derived from a study of long-term antiretroviral therapy in people with HIV. Assay version v3.0 of immunoSEQ was used, and it was run at survey level. Here immunoSEQ multiplex PCR was the method, and the copy in TCRdb shows in-frame clones only, minus some. The sample includes some 35,000 clones, 70% to 90% of them seen just once. The rearrangement links TRBV4-1 to TRBJ2-5, with D unclear. The clonotype originates from a man younger than 35 with HIV. This material consisted of unsorted PBMCs, taken 2.2 years after starting antiretroviral therapy. CDR3 amino acids: CASSQESNVAWETQYF. CDR3 coding DNA: TGCGCCAGCAGCCAAGAATCGAATGTGGCGTGGGAGACCCAGTACTTC.